The 32 T cell receptor beta chains listed next were all sequenced from one sample in a study of stem cell transplantation in POMP-related autoinflammatory disease. The table came from immunoSEQ multiplex PCR; TCRdb's copy has only in-frame clones and leaves some out. The top ten hold more than 0.55% of the sample, which has approximately 65,000 clones, roughly 90% seen once. The sample in question was CD4+ T cells from PBMCs, obtained after stem cell transplantation. These receptors were taken from a human patient with POMP-related autoinflammation and immune dysregulation (PRAID). The graft donor may have given rise to some T cells.

The rearrangement joins TRBV11-2 to TRBJ2-1; tentatively, D is TRBD1 (5 bases). Trimming removed 5 bases at V and 4 bases at J, with 9 bases between. The CDR3 is 13 residues long. Germline lookup yields CDR1 SGHAT and CDR2 FQNNGV. The CDR3 DNA reads TGTGCCAGCAGCCAGGGAACATACAATGAGCAGTTCTTC. Translated: CASSQGTYNEQFF. Full variable domain (remainder filled in from reference TRBV11-2 and TRBJ2-1): EAGVAQSPRYKIIEKRQSVAFWCNPISGHATLYWYQQILGQGPKLLIQFQNNGVVDDSQLPKDRFSAERLKGVDSTLKIQPAKLEDSAVYLCASSQGTYNEQFFGPGTRLTVL.

The chain uses TRBV7-9 and TRBJ1-1; no clear D gene. Trimming took off 3 bases at V and 1 base at J, with 6 bases between the two ends. Germline V gene lookup returns CDR1 SEHNR and CDR2 FQNEAQ (reference sequence). There are 13 residues in the CDR3. This chain's CDR3 is CASSFSGNTEAFF. The CDR3 DNA follows: TGTGCCAGCAGCTTCTCGGGGAACACTGAAGCTTTCTTT. The whole variable domain, filled in from reference TRBV7-9 and TRBJ1-1, reads DTGVSQNPRHKITKRGQNVTFRCDPISEHNRLYWYRQTLGQGPEFLTYFQNEAQLEKSRLLSDRFSAERPKGSFSTLEIQRTEQGDSAMYLCASSFSGNTEAFFGQGTRLTVV.

This rearrangement joins TRBV28 to TRBJ1-4, with D perhaps matching TRBD1 (6 bases). CDR1 and CDR2 (germline): MDHEN, SYDVKM. This CDR3 region has 13 residues. Trimming pared 8 bases from V and 8 bases from J, leaving 15 bases between. CDR3 in amino acids: CASQGSLVEKLFF. CDR3 sequence (DNA): TGTGCCAGCCAGGGGAGTTTGGTGGAAAAACTGTTTTTT.

This sequence joins TRBV5-8 and TRBJ1-1, with D tentatively TRBD1 (6 bases). Germline V gene data show CDR1 as SGHTS and CDR2 as YDEGEE. This CDR3 is built from 13 residues. The V end lost 0 bases, the J end lost 8 bases, and 11 bases lay between the germline ends. The CDR3 DNA sequence: TGTGCCAGCAGCTTGGGTAGGACAGAAGAAGCTTTCTTT. This sequence encodes CASSLGRTEEAFF.

The chain uses TRBV6-6 and TRBJ1-4; D perhaps matches TRBD1 (6 bases). Germline V gene data show CDR1 as MNHNY and CDR2 as SVGAGI (reference sequence). Trimming left V 8 bases short and J 5 bases short, with 15 bases between. The CDR3 is made up of 14 amino acids. CDR3 nucleotides: TGTGCCAGCGAGCCGGGACAACCAAATGAAAAACTGTTTTTT. Residues: CASEPGQPNEKLFF.

This sequence joins TRBV4-1 and TRBJ2-3; 12 bases fit TRBD2. There are 15 residues in the CDR3. V dropped 4 bases and J dropped 3; count of bases not matched to a gene: 2. Looked up from germline, CDR1 is MGHRA and CDR2 is YSYEKL. The CDR3 bases are TGCGCCAGCAGCCGACTAGCGGGAGCTACAGATACGCAGTATTTT. Amino acid sequence: CASSRLAGATDTQYF.

The chain recombines TRBV2 with TRBJ1-2; D remains unclear. Germline lookup yields CDR1 SNHLY and CDR2 FYNNEI. The CDR3 is made up of 14 amino acids. The V and J ends lost 0 bases and 12 bases respectively, with 17 bases between them. The CDR3 region is CASSEAPMLRVDTF. CDR3 nucleotide sequence: TGTGCCAGCAGTGAAGCCCCGATGTTGCGGGTCGACACCTTC.

This rearrangement joins TRBV4-1 to TRBJ2-1, with TRBD2 matching 7 bases. The germline V gene encodes CDR1 MGHRA and CDR2 YSYEKL. This CDR3 comprises 16 residues. Trimming took 1 base from V and 7 from J; bases not matched to a gene: 10. This CDR3 reads CASSQVEGAGWNEQFF. DNA of the CDR3: TGCGCCAGCAGCCAAGTAGAAGGAGCGGGGTGGAATGAGCAGTTCTTC.

The chain combines TRBV9 with TRBJ2-2, with a tentative D call TRBD1 (5 bases). V lost 6 bases, J lost 2 bases, and 11 bases lay in between. This CDR3 comprises 14 residues. Germline V gives CDR1 SGDLS, CDR2 YYNGEE. CDR3 protein: CASNAGPNTGELFF. For the CDR3, the DNA is TGTGCCAGCAACGCAGGGCCTAACACCGGGGAGCTGTTTTTT.

The chain uses TRBV5-1 and TRBJ2-1, with 12 bases aligning to TRBD2. CDR1 SGHRS and CDR2 YFSETQ come from the germline V gene. The length of the CDR3 is 16 residues. The junction had 7 bases not matched to a gene; V was cut back by 4 bases and J by 5 bases. CDR3 loop: CASSLLAGGRDNEQFF. The CDR3 bases are TGCGCCAGCAGCCTTCTAGCGGGGGGGCGCGACAATGAGCAGTTCTTC.

The chain couples TRBV3-1 (or the pseudogene TRBV3-2) to TRBJ2-5; tentatively, D is TRBD1 (5 bases). CDR1 and CDR2 from the germline V gene are LGHDT and YNNKEL (reference sequence). The CDR3 totals 16 residues. V lost 1 base, J lost 2 bases, and 14 bases lay in between. The CDR3 DNA reads as TGTGCCAGCAGCCAAGGACCGACAGCCCGGCAAGAGACCCAGTACTTC. Translation gives CASSQGPTARQETQYF.

This clone was counted a single time. V and J are TRBV2 and TRBJ2-5; possible D gene TRBD1, 6 bases. This CDR3 has 13 amino acids. V lost 7 bases to trimming and J lost 2 bases, with 11 bases between them. CDR1 and CDR2 from the germline V gene are SNHLY and FYNNEI. The chain's CDR3 is CASNDRRQETQYF. In DNA form, the CDR3 reads TGTGCCAGCAACGACAGGAGACAAGAGACCCAGTACTTC.

The genes are TRBV11-2 and TRBJ2-5; D remains ambiguous. This CDR3 is 14 amino acids long. The V end was cut by 1 base, the J end by 2 bases, with 8 bases between. Germline-derived CDR1 and CDR2 are SGHAT and FQNNGV. The CDR3 nucleotides are TGTGCCAGCAGCTTAGTCATGGGGCAAGAGACCCAGTACTTC. This translates into CASSLVMGQETQYF.

This chain links TRBV6-5 with TRBJ1-1; a weak D match, TRBD1 (5 bases). The V gene lost 2 bases and the J gene lost 11 bases, with 12 bases spanning the gap. Germline values: CDR1 MNHEY, CDR2 SVGAGI. The CDR3 has 12 residues. Written as DNA, the CDR3 is TGTGCCAGCAGTTACGGACGGGACCGGGCTTTCTTT. This sequence encodes CASSYGRDRAFF.

V and J are TRBV6-5 and TRBJ1-5, with D perhaps TRBD1 (5 bases). V lost 5 bases, J lost 6 bases, and 11 bases lay in between. Looked up from germline, CDR1 is MNHEY and CDR2 is SVGAGI. The CDR3 runs 13 residues. CDR3 bases: TGTGCCAGCAGTCCCGACAGAGTTCAGCCCCAGCATTTT. Translating gives CASSPDRVQPQHF.

This chain links TRBV7-2 with TRBJ1-2, with a weak D call TRBD1 (6 bases). The germline V gene has CDR1 SGHTA and CDR2 FQGNSA. The CDR3 is made up of 16 amino acids. Trimming took off 3 bases at V and 4 bases at J, with 18 bases between the two ends. Written as DNA, the CDR3 is TGTGCCAGCAGCTTGCAGTCGGGCAGGGGATCCTATGGCTACACCTTC. Translating gives CASSLQSGRGSYGYTF.

The chain combines TRBV7-9 with TRBJ2-1, with D maybe TRBD1 (6 bases). Germline V gene data show CDR1 as SEHNR and CDR2 as FQNEAQ (reference sequence). Deletions cut 5 bases from V and 0 bases from J, with 17 bases between. The CDR3 has 17 residues. The CDR3 loop reads CASSPLASRGSYNEQFF. In DNA form, the CDR3 reads TGTGCCAGCAGCCCATTGGCATCCAGGGGCTCCTACAATGAGCAGTTCTTC.

This chain joins TRBV4-1 and TRBJ1-2; D gene ambiguous. Deletions cut 5 bases from V and 5 bases from J, with 18 bases between. The CDR3 sequence is 15 residues long. Per the germline V gene, CDR1 is MGHRA and CDR2 is YSYEKL. The DNA of the CDR3 is TGCGCCAGCAGCGACGGGAGTGGGAAAATATATGGCTACACCTTC. Translated, it gives CASSDGSGKIYGYTF.

This rearrangement joins TRBV5-1 to TRBJ2-5; possibly TRBD2 for D (5 bases). Germline V gene data show CDR1 as SGHRS and CDR2 as YFSETQ. The CDR3 is 16 residues long. Trimming left V 0 bases short and J 2 bases short, with 14 bases between. The CDR3 loop is CASSLASLGGQETQYF. In DNA, the CDR3 is TGCGCCAGCAGCTTGGCCTCCCTCGGCGGGCAAGAGACCCAGTACTTC.

The chain joins TRBV5-5 to TRBJ2-5, with 9 positions matching TRBD2. Germline CDR1 reads SGHKS; CDR2 reads YYEKEE (reference sequence). V lost 4 bases, J lost 3 bases, and 10 bases stayed unmatched. This CDR3 has 16 amino acids. The CDR3 sequence is CASSVGVAGGEETQYF. For the CDR3, the DNA is TGTGCCAGCAGCGTCGGGGTTGCGGGAGGGGAAGAGACCCAGTACTTC. The full variable domain, with the rest looked up from reference TRBV5-5 and TRBJ2-5, is DAGVTQSPTHLIKTRGQQVTLRCSPISGHKSVSWYQQVLGQGPQFIFQYYEKEERGRGNFPDRFSARQFPNYSSELNVNALLLGDSALYLCASSVGVAGGEETQYFGPGTRLLVL.

The chain joins TRBV18 to TRBJ1-3; D not certain. Trimming shortened V by 6 bases and J by 0 bases, and 18 bases separated the two germline ends. CDR1 and CDR2 (germline): KGHSH, LQKENI. This CDR3 has 17 residues. The CDR3 spells CASSHLIGRNSGNTIYF. CDR3 bases: TGTGCCAGCTCCCACCTCATTGGACGGAACTCTGGAAACACCATATATTTT.

The chain couples TRBV10-1 to TRBJ2-3, with unresolved D. The CDR3 has 14 amino acids. Trimming pared 4 bases from V and 3 bases from J, leaving 11 bases between. CDR1 and CDR2 (germline): WNHNN, SYGVQD (reference sequence). CDR3 in amino acids: CASSVIGSTDTQYF. CDR3 DNA: TGCGCCAGCAGTGTTATCGGTTCTACAGATACGCAGTATTTT.

The rearrangement joins TRBV21-1 to TRBJ1-5. TRBV21-1 is noted as a pseudogene. There are 14 residues in the CDR3. DNA of the CDR3: TGTGCCAGCAGCAGCCCAGGAGGCAATCAGCCCCAGCATTTT. The encoded protein is CASSSPGGNQPQHF.

J is TRBJ2-3 and V is TRBV4-1; D uncertain. The CDR3 extends over 19 amino acids. The V end was cut by 0 bases, the J end by 2 bases, with 21 bases between. Germline CDR1 is MGHRA and CDR2 is YSYEKL. CDR3: CASSQEPPPLFGFTDTQYF. The CDR3, as DNA: TGCGCCAGCAGCCAAGAGCCGCCCCCATTGTTCGGGTTCACAGATACGCAGTATTTT.

The chain joins TRBV28 to TRBJ2-6, with D unresolved. This CDR3 contains 14 residues. CDR1 and CDR2 (germline): MDHEN, SYDVKM. Trimming pared 6 bases from V and 3 bases from J, leaving 9 bases between. The CDR3 DNA is TGTGCCAGCAGATCCCAGCGTGGGGCCAACGTCCTGACTTTC. As protein: CASRSQRGANVLTF.

This clone was detected a few times. This chain links TRBV11-2 with TRBJ1-1; TRBD1 might be the D (6 bases). The CDR3 consists of 16 residues. The germline V and J ends were trimmed by 4 bases and 1 base, with 16 bases remaining between them. Germline V gives CDR1 SGHAT, CDR2 FQNNGV. The CDR3, as DNA: TGTGCCAGCAGCTGGACCGCAGCAGGGGCGAACACTGAAGCTTTCTTT. This encodes CASSWTAAGANTEAFF.

This clone was found once. CDR3 sequence reads: CASHRGNYGYTF. The DNA for the CDR3 is TGTGCCAGCCACCGCGGGAACTATGGCTACACCTTC. The chain joins TRBV28 to TRBJ1-2; D is uncertain. V was trimmed by 8 bases and J by 2 bases, leaving 9 bases between them. The CDR3 spans 12 residues. Germline CDR1 is MDHEN and CDR2 is SYDVKM.

V is TRBV30 and J is TRBJ2-7, with 7 bases fitting TRBD1. Germline lookup yields CDR1 GTSNPN and CDR2 SVGIG (reference sequence). Trimming cost V 2 bases and J 1 base; bases outside gene matches: 5. The CDR3 contains 14 residues. CDR3 bases: TGTGCCTGGAGTCCGGACAGGAGGTCCTACGAGCAGTACTTC. The encoded protein is CAWSPDRRSYEQYF.

The rearrangement links TRBV3-1 (or the pseudogene TRBV3-2) to TRBJ2-1, with D possibly being TRBD2 (6 bases). Germline values: CDR1 LGHDT, CDR2 YNNKEL (reference sequence). CDR3 length: 22 amino acids. Trimming took off 4 bases at V and 0 bases at J, with 31 bases between the two ends. CDR3 amino acids: CASSPSPRDTISGQSSYNEQFF. The CDR3 region has the DNA TGTGCCAGCAGCCCAAGCCCCCGTGACACTATAAGCGGGCAGAGCTCCTACAATGAGCAGTTCTTC.

This clone came up a few times. This CDR3 reads CASSSAKGGHQPQHF. The CDR3 DNA sequence: TGTGCCAGTAGTAGCGCAAAAGGAGGCCATCAGCCCCAGCATTTT. This rearrangement joins TRBV19 to TRBJ1-5, with no clear D. With 4 bases removed from V and 5 bases from J, the gap between germline ends came to 15 bases. There are 15 residues in the CDR3. Germline lookup yields CDR1 LNHDA and CDR2 SQIVND (reference sequence).

The J gene is TRBJ1-4, the V gene TRBV9, with TRBD1 identical over 9 bases. Germline V gene sequence: CDR1 SGDLS, CDR2 YYNGEE. The CDR3 is made up of 15 amino acids. V dropped 2 bases and J dropped 8; count of bases not matched to a gene: 7. The CDR3 is CASSVQDRGGEKLFF. For the CDR3, the DNA is TGTGCCAGCAGCGTCCAGGACAGGGGAGGGGAAAAACTGTTTTTT.

The J gene is TRBJ1-1, the V gene TRBV6-2 or TRBV6-3, with a tentative D call TRBD1 (6 bases). The CDR3 has 13 residues. The V end lost 6 bases, the J end lost 3 bases, and 11 bases lay between the germline ends. Germline V gene data show CDR1 as MNHEY and CDR2 as SVGEGT. The CDR3 loop is CASSEDSHTEAFF. DNA for the CDR3: TGTGCCAGCAGCGAGGACAGTCACACTGAAGCTTTCTTT.